The 29 T cell receptor delta chains below were found in one sample sequenced in a study of gamma-delta T cells after stem cell transplantation. TCRdb redid the clone calls on the RT-PCR reads with CATT. The top ten clones hold 62% of a sample with about 15,000 delta-chain clones, just under 9.5% of them seen once. Sequencing was carried out using gamma-delta T cells. Receptors originate from a human donor. It is not recorded whose cells these are; they may come from a transplant donor.

Only a few counts were recorded for this clone. TCRdb has a much larger clone's protein, which differs at residue 17 from the translation of this DNA, likely because of a read error; what is shown is the protein translated from the DNA. The chain is built from TRDV2 and TRDJ1; 12 bases match TRDD3. Germline V lookup: CDR1 GEAIGNYY, CDR2 EKD. The CDR3 runs to 18 residues. The DNA of the CDR3 is TGTGCCTGTGACATGCTATCTGGGGGATACGCGGGGGCCGATAAACTCACCTTT. This encodes CACDMLSGGYAGADKLTF.

This clone was observed a handful of times. A much larger clone is a single base away; this may be a read error. The chain carries TRDV2 and TRDJ1, with D possibly being TRDD3 (6 bases). There are 15 residues in the CDR3. Germline lookup yields CDR1 GEAIGNYY and CDR2 EKD. Trimming stripped 3 bases from V and 7 bases from J, with 20 bases between. The CDR3 DNA reads as TGTGCCTGTGACCCTAGCCGGGGGGAGGCCCCTAAACTCATCTTT. This gives the protein CACDPSRGEAPKLIF.

This clone has more than one count but fewer than ten. The protein recorded in TCRdb matches a much larger clone and deviates from this DNA's translation at residue 3, suggesting a read error; the protein here is obtained by translating the DNA. The chain recombines TRDV2 with TRDJ1, with 12 bases matching TRDD3. Germline V gene data show CDR1 as GEAIGNYY and CDR2 as EKD. The length of the CDR3 is 16 residues. CDR3 region: CARDPLGDTETDKLIF. CDR3 nucleotides: TGTGCCCGTGACCCACTGGGGGATACTGAGACCGATAAACTCATCTTT.

This clone has more than one count but fewer than ten. For this DNA, TCRdb reports the protein of a much larger clone, which diverges at residue 16, most likely from a read error; the protein presented here is translated directly from the DNA. The chain is built from TRDV2 and TRDJ1; 10 bases fit TRDD3. CDR1 GEAIGNYY and CDR2 EKD come from the germline V gene. The CDR3 totals 19 residues. The CDR3 spells CACDTVPTTGGLYTDELIF. The CDR3 nucleotides read TGTGCCTGTGACACCGTTCCTACTACTGGGGGATTGTACACCGATGAACTCATCTTT.

This clone was seen at least ten times. TCRdb gives a protein that differs at residue 6 from what the DNA encodes, so the protein here is translated from the DNA. The rearrangement joins TRDV2 to TRDJ1, with TRDD3 matching 12 bases. The CDR3 is 18 residues long. V dropped 0 bases and J dropped 4; count of bases not matched to a gene: 11. CDR1 is GEAIGNYY, CDR2 EKD, per germline. The CDR3 region is CACDTGLLGDTGDDKLIF. In DNA form, the CDR3 reads TGTGCCTGTGACACCGGACTACTGGGGGATACAGGGGACGATAAACTCATCTTT.

Notes on this clone: TCRdb's listed protein matches a much larger clone and diverges from this DNA's translation at residue 8, likely through a read error; the protein shown comes from the DNA. This sequence joins TRDV2 and TRDJ1; D possibly corresponds to TRDD3 (5 bases). The CDR3 has 19 residues. Germline CDR1 GEAIGNYY, CDR2 EKD. V lost 0 bases to trimming and J lost 11 bases, with 33 bases between them. CDR3 region: CACDTVMVQLVDRIGNLIF. The CDR3 nucleotides are TGTGCCTGTGACACCGTTATGGTTCAGCTGGTGGATAGAATCGGTAACCTCATCTTT.

This clone was detected many times. This same CDR3 is encoded by further DNA sequences in the sample. J is TRDJ1 and V is TRDV2; D possibly uses TRDD2 or TRDD3 (5 bases each). Per the germline V gene, CDR1 is GEAIGNYY and CDR2 is EKD. The V gene lost 2 bases and the J gene lost 0 bases, with 27 bases spanning the gap. This CDR3 region has 20 residues. CDR3 protein: CACDSRSSSSRGAYTDKLIF. CDR3 DNA: TGTGCCTGTGACAGCAGAAGCTCATCTTCCAGGGGGGCGTACACCGATAAACTCATCTTT.

This clone was observed a few times. A junction boundary mismatches the germline segment, possibly from a read error. The CDR3 here is CACDTLEMGGPYLTDNLIF. CDR3 nucleotides: TGTGCCTGTGACACCCTGGAAATGGGGGGCCCTTACCTCACCGATAACCTCATCTTT. This chain connects TRDV2 to TRDJ1; tentative D call: TRDD3 (6 bases). The CDR3 is 19 residues long. The germline gives CDR1 GEAIGNYY, CDR2 EKD.

This clone occurred a few times. At one end, the junction sequence differs from germline, possibly due to a read error. The chain is built from TRDV2 and TRDJ1; possible D gene TRDD3, 6 bases. Germline V gives CDR1 GEAIGNYY, CDR2 EKD. The length of the CDR3 is 19 residues. The CDR3 DNA follows: TGTGCCTGTGACACCGTGGGGGCTGGGGTATACGACTCTACCGATAACCTCATCTTT. Translation: CACDTVGAGVYDSTDNLIF.

Details on this clone: TCRdb shows a much larger clone's protein in place of this DNA's translation, and the two differ at residue 3, likely through a read error; the protein shown is translated from the DNA. This chain connects TRDV2 to TRDJ1, with 12 bases identical to TRDD3. The CDR3 runs 13 residues. Germline V gives CDR1 GEAIGNYY, CDR2 EKD. The trim removed 8 bases at V and 1 base at J, leaving 1 base unmatched. The CDR3 DNA follows: TGTGCCTTCTGGGGGATACGCACCGATAAACTCATCTTT. Translating gives CAFWGIRTDKLIF.

In its sample, this clone was seen once. The chain links TRDV2 to TRDJ1; maybe TRDD1 (5 bases). In germline, CDR1 is GEAIGNYY, CDR2 EKD. V gave up 2 bases and J gave up 5 bases, with 26 bases separating them. The CDR3 spans 18 residues. The CDR3 here is CACDISHSGVLKGDKLIF. CDR3 coding DNA: TGTGCCTGTGACATAAGCCATAGTGGTGTCCTCAAAGGGGATAAACTCATCTTT.

This clone has more than one count but fewer than ten. For this DNA, TCRdb reports the protein of a much larger clone, which diverges at residues 5 and 13, most likely from a read error; the protein presented here is translated directly from the DNA. The CDR3, as DNA: TGTGCTCTTGGGGGACTAGAGCCCCCCGACTGGGGGGTACAGGATAAACTCATCTTT. This sequence encodes CALGGLEPPDWGVQDKLIF. The chain uses TRDV1 and TRDJ1, with 8 bases that match TRDD3. With V trimmed by 4 bases and J by 5 bases, 21 bases remained unmatched. This CDR3 has 19 residues. Germline V gene lookup returns CDR1 TSWWSYY and CDR2 QGS.

Only a few counts were recorded for this clone. A much bigger clone sits one base away, suggesting this may be a read error. The chain has TRDV1 and TRDJ1; D gene uncertain. This CDR3 spans 17 amino acids. V dropped 11 bases and J dropped 3 bases, with 28 bases sitting between them. Germline lookup yields CDR1 TSWWSYY and CDR2 QGS. CDR3 amino acids: CASGKRNTYRAADKLIF. Here the CDR3 DNA reads TGTGCTAGTGGGAAACGAAACACATATCGGGCGGCCGATAAACTCATCTTT.

This clone has more than one count but fewer than ten. Possible read error: a much larger clone is one base away. Within the sample, other DNA sequences also encode this same CDR3. The CDR3 nucleotides are TGTGCTCTTGGGGAAGAACCCTCCTACGGGTCCTGGCAGTCCGGTAAACTCATCTTT. This translates into CALGEEPSYGSWQSGKLIF. V is TRDV1 and J is TRDJ1; tentatively, D is TRDD2 (6 bases). Germline values: CDR1 TSWWSYY, CDR2 QGS. The ends were cut back, 2 bases at V and 7 bases at J, with 29 bases in the middle. The CDR3 is 19 amino acids.

This clone was found a few times. Translating this DNA gives a protein that differs at residues 6 and 7 from the TCRdb one, which belongs to a much larger clone; a read error is likely, and the protein shown is this translation. This chain joins TRDV2 and TRDJ1; 8 bases match TRDD3. Germline assignment: CDR1 GEAIGNYY and CDR2 EKD. The CDR3 loop spans 16 amino acids. V was pared by 4 bases and J by 2 bases, with 11 bases of the junction left unmatched. The CDR3 bases are TGTGCCTGTGATCCCGGAATGGGGGATCGGACCGATAAACTCATCTTT. Protein product: CACDPGMGDRTDKLIF.

In its sample, this clone was seen many times. V and J are TRDV2 and TRDJ1; D remains ambiguous. This CDR3 region has 17 residues. Germline CDR1 and CDR2: GEAIGNYY and EKD. The ends were cut back, 2 bases at V and 0 bases at J, with 18 bases in the middle. The CDR3 protein is CACDRREEALYTDKLIF. Written as DNA, the CDR3 is TGTGCCTGTGACAGACGGGAGGAGGCGCTGTACACCGATAAACTCATCTTT.

This clone has only a few counts. Translating this DNA gives a protein that differs at residues 7 and 8 from the TCRdb one, which belongs to a much larger clone; a read error is likely, and the protein shown is this translation. The gene calls are TRDV2 and TRDJ1, with 7 bases lining up with TRDD3. The CDR3 totals 17 residues. CDR1 and CDR2 from the germline V gene are GEAIGNYY and EKD. V lost 3 bases to trimming and J lost 1 base; unmatched junction nucleotides: 13. DNA of the CDR3: TGTGCCTGTGACTCTCTCAAGGCGGATACGGTCACCGATAAACTCATCTTT. Its translation is CACDSLKADTVTDKLIF.

This clone appeared a few times. The protein that TCRdb holds for this DNA derives from a much larger clone and differs from the translated DNA at residue 9, which likely indicates a read error; the protein shown here is translated from the DNA. CDR3 in amino acids: CACDTVGDIMGDKLIF. CDR3 nucleotide sequence: TGTGCCTGTGACACCGTAGGGGATATTATGGGCGATAAACTCATCTTT. The chain joins TRDV2 to TRDJ1; 7 bases are shared with TRDD3. The V and J ends lost 0 bases and 4 bases, in that order; junction bases with no gene match: 10. CDR1 is GEAIGNYY, CDR2 EKD, per germline. CDR3 size: 16 residues.

Ten or more counts support this clone. This is likely an artifact of a read error, given a far larger clone one base away. This sample also contains other DNA sequences that code for the same CDR3. The chain employs TRDV3 and TRDJ1; no firm D call. The CDR3 totals 15 residues. The germline gives CDR1 TVYSNPD, CDR2 GDNSRS (reference sequence). V was clipped by 2 bases and J by 0 bases, with 16 bases between them. CDR3 DNA: TGTGCCTTTTCACTCCGTCCGCTGTACACCGATAAACTCATCTTT. Protein sequence: CAFSLRPLYTDKLIF. Full variable domain (outside the CDR3, taken from reference TRDV3 and TRDJ1): CDKVTQSSPDQTVASGSEVVLLCTYDTVYSNPDLFWYRIRPDYSFQFVFYGDNSRSEGADFTQGRFSVKHILTQKAFHLVISPVRTEDSATYYCAFSLRPLYTDKLIFGKGTRVTVEP.

This clone has at least ten counts. This likely came from a read error, as a far larger clone is one base away. V gene TRDV2 combines with J gene TRDJ1; 11 nucleotides line up with TRDD3. Germline trimming cut 0 bases from V and 0 bases from J; bases unmatched to any gene: 17. The CDR3 runs to 21 residues. Germline V CDR1 and CDR2: GEAIGNYY, EKD. The CDR3 spells CACDTVPGGYNGTSYTDKLIF. The CDR3, as DNA: TGTGCCTGTGACACCGTCCCTGGGGGATACAACGGGACTTCGTACACCGATAAACTCATCTTT.

About this clone itself: Its ends do not fully match the called genes, so a read error is possible. This sequence joins TRDV2 and TRDJ1; D is ambiguous. The CDR3 is 19 amino acids. Looked up from germline, CDR1 is GEAIGNYY and CDR2 is EKD. CDR3 sequence: CACDPLFGYQVYSTDNLIF. The CDR3 nucleotides read TGTGCCTGTGACCCTTTGTTTGGCTACCAGGTGTATAGCACCGATAACCTCATCTTT.

On this clone: TCRdb shows a much larger clone's protein in place of this DNA's translation, and the two differ at residue 11, likely through a read error; the protein shown is translated from the DNA. The chain combines TRDV2 with TRDJ3; D possibly corresponds to TRDD3 (6 bases). This CDR3 has 17 residues. CDR1 GEAIGNYY and CDR2 EKD come from the germline V gene. For the CDR3, the DNA is TGTGCCTGTGACACTACTGGGATTTCCTGGAACACCCGACAGATGTTTTTC. It specifies CACDTTGISWNTRQMFF.

This clone was recorded at least ten times. The protein given by TCRdb reflects a much larger clone and differs at residue 15 from this DNA's translation, likely from a read error; the protein shown is the DNA's translation. The chain links TRDV2 to TRDJ3; D might be TRDD3 (5 bases). Germline V gene lookup returns CDR1 GEAIGNYY and CDR2 EKD. The CDR3 length is 20 residues. The CDR3 reads CACDKTEGTLSSWDARQMFF. CDR3 DNA: TGTGCCTGTGACAAAACGGAGGGGACTTTAAGCTCCTGGGACGCCCGACAGATGTTTTTC.

Comments on this clone: A read error likely explains why the TCRdb protein, taken from a much larger clone, differs from this DNA's translation at residue 5; the protein shown is translated from the DNA. The CDR3 DNA sequence: TGTGCTCTTGGGCAGGCCCTATATCCTACTTGGGGAGTCGTCATGAAGTTGGCAGCGAGGAAACTCATCTTT. As protein: CALGQALYPTWGVVMKLAARKLIF. The chain is built from TRDV1 and TRDJ1; D may be TRDD2 (6 bases). The CDR3 has 24 residues. The ends were cut back, 5 bases at V and 8 bases at J, with 48 bases in the middle. CDR1 is TSWWSYY and CDR2 is QGS in the germline V gene.

A note on this clone: The protein given by TCRdb reflects a much larger clone and differs at residue 12 from this DNA's translation, likely from a read error; the protein shown is the DNA's translation. The rearrangement joins TRDV2 to TRDJ1; 7 nucleotides align to TRDD3. This CDR3 region has 15 residues. CDR1 and CDR2 (germline): GEAIGNYY, EKD. The CDR3: CACDSVVGDTDELIF. The CDR3 nucleotides are TGTGCCTGTGACTCCGTGGTGGGGGACACCGATGAACTCATCTTT.

This clone was detected a few times. TCRdb's protein, taken from a much larger clone, differs from this DNA's translation at residue 6, likely owing to a read error; the protein displayed comes from the DNA. The chain combines TRDV1 with TRDJ2, with D maybe TRDD3 (5 bases). This CDR3 contains 19 residues. Looked up from germline, CDR1 is TSWWSYY and CDR2 is QGS. The ends were cut back, 7 bases at V and 3 bases at J, with 27 bases in the middle. The CDR3 sequence: CALAKRGTRSVGVTAQLFF. The CDR3 DNA follows: TGTGCTCTTGCCAAAAGAGGGACCCGTAGTGTTGGGGTGACAGCACAACTCTTCTTT.

Points on this clone: An end of the junction does not agree with germline; a read error may underlie this. The chain carries TRDV2 and TRDJ1, with TRDD3 as a possible D gene (5 bases). Germline CDR1 is GEAIGNYY and CDR2 is EKD. The CDR3 totals 18 residues. The CDR3 bases are TGTGCCTGTGACGGAGTGGGGCCTCCGCTATTTTTCACCGATAAACTAATCTTT. Translating it yields CACDGVGPPLFFTDKLIF.

This clone was counted ten times or more. This DNA translates differently at residue 11 from the TCRdb protein, which is that of a much larger clone; a read error is likely, and the protein shown is the DNA's own translation. V usage is TRDV2 and J usage is TRDJ1, with a possible D match to TRDD2 (6 bases). CDR1 is GEAIGNYY and CDR2 is EKD in the germline V gene. V lost 4 bases to trimming and J lost 4 bases, with 27 bases between them. The CDR3 length is 18 residues. In DNA form, the CDR3 reads TGTGCCTGTGATCCGGTTAGCCTTCCCCGAGTGCTGGACGATAAACTCATCTTT. It translates to CACDPVSLPRVLDDKLIF.

This clone was counted a few times. A read error is the likely source, as a far larger clone sits one nucleotide away. Other nucleotide sequences in the sample specify the same CDR3. The rearrangement links TRDV2 to TRDJ2; TRDD3 matches at 12 bases. This CDR3 has 23 amino acids. V shed 0 bases, J shed 2 bases, and the junction held 21 bases outside the gene matches. Germline values: CDR1 GEAIGNYY, CDR2 EKD. The CDR3 nucleotides are TGTGCCTGTGACACCCTGACACCCGTACTGGGGGATACACCGCCGGACTTGACAGCACAACTCTTCTTT. This gives the protein CACDTLTPVLGDTPPDLTAQLFF.